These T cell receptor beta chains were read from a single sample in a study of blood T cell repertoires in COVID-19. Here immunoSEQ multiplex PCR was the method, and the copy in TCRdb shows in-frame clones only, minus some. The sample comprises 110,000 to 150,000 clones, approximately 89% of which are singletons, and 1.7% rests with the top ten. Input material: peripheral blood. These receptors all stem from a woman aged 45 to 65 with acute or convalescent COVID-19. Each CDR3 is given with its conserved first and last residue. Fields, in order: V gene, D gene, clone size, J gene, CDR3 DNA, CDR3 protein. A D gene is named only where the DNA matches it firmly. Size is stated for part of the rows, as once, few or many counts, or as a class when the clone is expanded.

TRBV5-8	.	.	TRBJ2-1	TGTGCCAGCACACTAATACCCAGCTCCTACAATGAGCAGTTCTTC	CASTLIPSSYNEQFF
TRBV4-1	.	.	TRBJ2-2	TGCGCCAGCAGCCAAGTTGTCTCCCGGGTGACAGGCAACACCGGGGAGCTGTTTTTT	CASSQVVSRVTGNTGELFF
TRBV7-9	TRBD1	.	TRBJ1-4	TGTGCCAGCAGCCTACGAGTGACAGGGATCGGAAAACTGTTTTTT	CASSLRVTGIGKLFF
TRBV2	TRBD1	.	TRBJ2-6	TGTGCCAGCAGTGAAGCGAGTCTCACAGGGGTTGGCTCTGGGGCCAACGTCCTGACTTTC	CASSEASLTGVGSGANVLTF
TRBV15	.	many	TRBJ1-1	TGTGCCACCAGCAGCCTGGCGGGGGGGCGGACTGAAGCTTTCTTT	CATSSLAGGRTEAFF
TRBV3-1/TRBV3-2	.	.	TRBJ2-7	TGTGCCAGCAGTTACAGGGACGAGCAGTACTTC	CASSYRDEQYF
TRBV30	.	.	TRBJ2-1	TGTGCCTGGATCCCAGGGGAGTACAATGAGCAGTTCTTC	CAWIPGEYNEQFF
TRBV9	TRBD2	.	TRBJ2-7	TGTGCCAGCAGCGCCGTAGCGGGAGCCTACGAGCAGTACTTC	CASSAVAGAYEQYF
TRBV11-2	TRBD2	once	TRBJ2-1	TGTGCCAGCAGCCTAAATTTACTAGCGGGGGGCTACAATGAGCAGTTCTTC	CASSLNLLAGGYNEQFF
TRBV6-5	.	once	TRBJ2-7	TGTGCCAGCAGTTACCCCGGGAACTACGAGCAGTACTTC	CASSYPGNYEQYF
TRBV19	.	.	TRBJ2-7	TGTGCCACTCTAGCATCCCGAGTTCTCTGGGAGCAGTACTTC	CATLASRVLWEQYF
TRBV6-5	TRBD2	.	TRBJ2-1	TGTGCCAGCAGTAAGACTAGCGGGGGATACAATGAGCAGTTCTTC	CASSKTSGGYNEQFF
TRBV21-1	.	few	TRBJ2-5	TGTGCCACTGGGGGGGGTCTCCAAGAGACCCAGTACTTC	CATGGGLQETQYF
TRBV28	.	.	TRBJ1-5	TGTGCCAGCAGCTTTGTGACAGGCCCCAATCAGCCCCAGCATTTT	CASSFVTGPNQPQHF
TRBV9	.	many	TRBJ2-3	TGTGCCAGCACCCCACTTAGCGAGGGCACAGATACGCAGTATTTT	CASTPLSEGTDTQYF
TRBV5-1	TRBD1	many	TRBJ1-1	TGCGCCAGCAGCGCCCAGACAGGGGGGTACACTGAAGCTTTCTTT	CASSAQTGGYTEAFF
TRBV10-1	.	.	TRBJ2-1	TGCGCCAGCAGTGAGAACTCTTACAATGAGCAGTTCTTC	CASSENSYNEQFF
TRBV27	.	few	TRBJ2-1	TGTGCCAGCAGTTTTACTCACCCGACAGAAGAGCAGTTCTTC	CASSFTHPTEEQFF
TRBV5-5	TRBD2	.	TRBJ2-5	TGTGCCAGCAGCTTGAGCGGGGCCCCCCGGGAGGAGACCCAGTACTTC	CASSLSGAPREETQYF
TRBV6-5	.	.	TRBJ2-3	TGTGCCAGCAGTTACTCCGTGGGGCAGGGCACAGATACGCAGTATTTT	CASSYSVGQGTDTQYF
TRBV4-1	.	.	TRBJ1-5	TGCGCCAGCAGCCAATGGGTCGGTTCGGGGGGCGCATCTCAGCCCCAGCATTTT	CASSQWVGSGGASQPQHF
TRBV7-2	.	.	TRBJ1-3	TGTGCCACCAGGCAGGGATCTGGAAACACCATATATTTT	CATRQGSGNTIYF
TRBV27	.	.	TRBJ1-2	TGTGCCAGCCTAAGATACGGCTACACCTTC	CASLRYGYTF
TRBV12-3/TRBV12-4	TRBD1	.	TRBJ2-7	TGTGCCAGCAGCCCTAACAGGGGCTACGAGCAGTACTTC	CASSPNRGYEQYF
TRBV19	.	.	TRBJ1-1	TGTGCAACGGGGGGACGGGCGGACTACACTGAAGCTTTCTTT	CATGGRADYTEAFF
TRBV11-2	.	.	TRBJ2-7	TGTGCCAGCAGCTTAGGGACAGATTACGAGCAGTACTTC	CASSLGTDYEQYF
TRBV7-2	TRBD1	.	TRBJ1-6	TGTGCCAGCAGCCCACAGGGGTCCTATAATTCACCCCTCCACTTT	CASSPQGSYNSPLHF
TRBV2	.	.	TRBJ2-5	TGTGCCAGCAATTTCGGGGGCCAAGAGACCCAGTACTTC	CASNFGGQETQYF
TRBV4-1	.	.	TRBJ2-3	TGCGCCAGCAGCCAAGAAGGGGGTGGGGTCCCAGATACGCAGTATTTT	CASSQEGGGVPDTQYF
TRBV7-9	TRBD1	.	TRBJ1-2	TGTGCCAGCAGCTCTGACCGTGGGACAGGCCCTAATAACTATGGCTACACCTTC	CASSSDRGTGPNNYGYTF
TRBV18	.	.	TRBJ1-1	TGTGCCAGCTCACCTTCAGGGTTTGAAGCTTTCTTT	CASSPSGFEAFF
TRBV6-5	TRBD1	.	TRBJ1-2	TGTGCCAGCAGCCCGACAGGGGGGTATGGCTACACCTTC	CASSPTGGYGYTF
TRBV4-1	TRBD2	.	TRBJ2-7	TGCGCCAGCAGCCAGAGTACGGGACTAACTTTCTACGAGCAGTACTTC	CASSQSTGLTFYEQYF
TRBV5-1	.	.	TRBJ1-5	TGCGCCAGCAGAACAGAACCGGGGAGCAATCAGCCCCAGCATTTT	CASRTEPGSNQPQHF
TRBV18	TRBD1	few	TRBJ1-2	TGTGCCAGCTCACTAGATACAGGGGGACTCTATGGCTACACCTTC	CASSLDTGGLYGYTF
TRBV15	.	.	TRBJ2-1	TGTGCCACCAGCAGAGATCTAGCGCCCCGAAGGAATGAGCAGTTCTTC	CATSRDLAPRRNEQFF
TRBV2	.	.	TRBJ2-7	TGTGCCAGCAGCTTGGCAGGGTACTACGAGCAGTACTTC	CASSLAGYYEQYF
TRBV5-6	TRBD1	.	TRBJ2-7	TGTGCCAGCAGCTTAAGAAGACAGGGTTCGTACTTC	CASSLRRQGSYF
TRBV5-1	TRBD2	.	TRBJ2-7	TGCGCCAGCAGCCTCCGGACTAGCAATAATGGCGAGCAGTACTTC	CASSLRTSNNGEQYF
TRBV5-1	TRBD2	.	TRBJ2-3	TGCGCCAGCAGCTTTACGGGGGGGCCGCCAGATACGCAGTATTTT	CASSFTGGPPDTQYF
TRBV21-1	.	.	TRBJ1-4	TGTGCCAGCAGCAACCCCCGGGTAAGGGAAAAACTGTTTTTT	CASSNPRVREKLFF
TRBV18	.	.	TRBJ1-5	TGTGCCAGCTCACCACGGGGGGGGCAGCCCCAGCATTTT	CASSPRGGQPQHF
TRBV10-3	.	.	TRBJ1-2	TGTGCCATCAGTGGCGGACAGCAAGCTAACTATGGCTACACCTTC	CAISGGQQANYGYTF
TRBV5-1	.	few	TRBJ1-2	TGCGCCAGCAGCTCACCGGACTATGGCTACACCTTC	CASSSPDYGYTF